A selection of T cell receptor beta chains follows, all from one sample in a study of T cell repertoires in cytomegalovirus infection. TCRdb reprocessed the reads with MiXCR, giving one entry per CDR3 protein. The sample includes some 120,000 distinct CDR3 sequences, around 10% of them seen just once. Which antigens these TCRs recognize remains unknown. Sequenced material: PBMCs, sequenced either directly or after in vitro stimulation (not recorded which). The receptors shown here come from a human donor in good health (CMV status not recorded). Some clones in this sample may be carry-over from other donors' samples. Each CDR3 is given without its conserved first and last residue.

J gene	V gene	CDR3 protein
TRBJ2-3	TRBV6-8	ASRGYTTDTQY
TRBJ1-5	TRBV20-1	SASTGGEVQPQH
TRBJ1-6	TRBV19	ASSIPPLGQGSPNSPLH
TRBJ2-3	TRBV11-3	ASSLGGQINQDTQY
TRBJ1-1	TRBV11-2	ASRPGRTHTEAF
TRBJ1-6	TRBV12-3/TRBV12-4	ASRPGGSYNSPLH
TRBJ2-7	TRBV28	ASRLSGGEQY
TRBJ2-7	TRBV6-6	ASTQAPTGHEQY
TRBJ1-5	TRBV12-3/TRBV12-4	ASSLGVYSNQPQH
TRBJ1-2	TRBV20-1	SARSGNYGYT
TRBJ1-1	TRBV12-3/TRBV12-4	ASSLEGARTEAF
TRBJ2-2	TRBV7-2	ASNKGGTGNTGELF
TRBJ2-3	TRBV7-2	ASRPDIAGASTDTQY
TRBJ2-7	TRBV7-2	ASSYYATGGREQY
TRBJ2-3	TRBV7-2	ASSLTSGPDTQY
TRBJ1-4	TRBV5-6	ASRSTGSSEKLF
TRBJ2-1	TRBV12-3/TRBV12-4	ASLTGYNEQF
TRBJ1-1	TRBV27	ASSLWTGGNTEAF
TRBJ2-4	TRBV5-5	ASSPAKNIQY
TRBJ2-3	TRBV7-9	ASSSRLAGARDTQY
TRBJ1-2	TRBV7-2	ASSDLPGQGPYGYT
TRBJ2-7	TRBV7-8	ASSQAEAYEQY
TRBJ1-3	TRBV6-5	ASSYRSSGNTIY
TRBJ2-7	TRBV7-2	ASSPPQYYEQY
TRBJ1-4	TRBV6-2/TRBV6-3	ASGRQSNEKLF
TRBJ1-2	TRBV2	ASSTPTGLFDGYT
TRBJ2-7	TRBV6-2/TRBV6-3	ASSLSQGFYEQY
TRBJ2-7	TRBV25-1	ASSDSTSGRARAYEQY